This TCR beta chain was recovered during a study of regulatory T cells in long-lasting Graves disease. To make TCR beta libraries, researchers used iRepertoire HTBI primers and Arm-PCR of CDR3 regions. TCRdb reanalysed the multiplex PCR reads using MiXCR and keeps one entry per CDR3 protein. The repertoire holds around 400,000 distinct CDR3 sequences, 23% seen once, with approximately 28% in the top ten. Study results and caveats: Persistent cases favored TRBV28, TRBJ1-2 and TRBJ2-5. Public clonotype sharing was higher in persistent than newly diagnosed patients.

The germline gives CDR1 MDHEN, CDR2 SYDVKM. The length of the CDR3 is 19 residues. V was trimmed by 5 bases and J by 0 bases, leaving 23 bases between them. This clonotype has just a few counts. Its antigen is not identified. Regarding time point: persistent/refractory GD, antithyroid drugs over 5 years with positive TRAb. The TCR library used RNA extracted from PBMCs. The clonotype comes from a female donor with Graves disease. This chain connects TRBV28 to TRBJ2-1, with D tentatively TRBD1 or TRBD2 (5 bases each). Material: peripheral blood mononuclear cells (PBMCs), obtained when the disease was refractory, from a patient treated with antithyroid drugs. CDR3 residues: CASSPGASPEKSSYNEQFF. The CDR3 DNA follows: TGTGCCAGCAGTCCCGGGGCTAGCCCGGAAAAGAGCTCCTACAATGAGCAGTTCTTC.